This T cell receptor (beta chain) was recovered during a study of OX40 agonist ivuxolimab in advanced cancers. Study results and caveats: Dosing at 0.1 to 3.0 mg/kg was accompanied by clonal expansion of CD4+ and CD8+ blood T cells by week 6.

This table comes from immunoSEQ multiplex PCR, and its TCRdb copy is limited to in-frame clones, with some not included. The data contain 60,000 to 100,000 clones, roughly 87% of them singletons. Details on this clone: Its antigen remains unidentified.

From germline, CDR1 is MNHEY and CDR2 SMNVEV (reference sequence). With V trimmed by 4 bases and J by 1 base, 9 bases remained unmatched. The CDR3 runs 16 residues. The input for sequencing was CD4+ or CD8+ T cells sorted from blood, taken in a trial of the OX40 agonist ivuxolimab. The V call is TRBV27, the J call TRBJ1-2; 7 bases line up with TRBD1. The sequence came from an adult with an advanced solid tumor such as melanoma, head and neck, liver or kidney cancer. The CDR3 here is CASSSGPTGINYGYTF. The CDR3 DNA is TGTGCCAGCAGTTCGGGTCCGACAGGGATTAACTATGGCTACACCTTC.